This TCR beta chain was sequenced during a study of T cell responses to AZD1222 COVID-19 vaccine. Study conclusions and caveats: Repertoires were sampled only after the peak T cell response. Among AZD1222 vaccinees, only six were seropositive at baseline.

This table comes from immunoSEQ multiplex PCR, and its TCRdb copy is limited to in-frame clones, with some not included. This sample has about 97,000 clones, with 70% to 90% found just once. CDR1 is MNHEY, CDR2 SVGEGT, per germline. V shed 0 bases and J shed 7 bases, with 16 bases lying between them. The CDR3 spans 15 residues. Concerning this clone: What it binds is unknown.

The V gene is TRBV6-2 or TRBV6-3, the J gene TRBJ2-7, with a weak D call TRBD1 (5 bases). This TCR was recovered from an adult in good health. The sample consisted of peripheral blood, taken on day 0 of AZD1222 vaccination. The CDR3 loop reads CASSYSGRVLFEQYF. The CDR3, as DNA: TGTGCCAGCAGTTACTCGGGCAGGGTACTGTTTGAGCAGTACTTC.